These T cell receptor beta chains were read from a single sample in a study of T cell responses to AZD1222 COVID-19 vaccine. Libraries were prepared by immunoSEQ multiplex PCR; TCRdb keeps only in-frame clonotypes and omits some of them. The table has about 140,000 clones, around 92% seen once. The source material was peripheral blood, sampled on day 0 of AZD1222 vaccination. The receptors were gathered from an adult in good health. The CDR3 runs from the conserved cysteine through the conserved F or W. The order of the fields is clone size, V gene, D gene, J gene, CDR3 protein, CDR3 DNA. A D gene is named only where the DNA matches it firmly. Where a row states a size, it is once, few, many or the class of an expanded clone; other rows omit it.

NA	TRBV7-2	NA	TRBJ1-4	CASSLAAGTNEKLFF	TGTGCCAGCAGCTTAGCTGCAGGGACTAATGAAAAACTGTTTTTT
NA	TRBV11-1	TRBD1	TRBJ1-6	CASSLARDRNSPLHF	TGTGCCAGCAGCTTAGCCCGGGACAGAAATTCACCCCTCCACTTT
NA	TRBV19	TRBD2	TRBJ2-2	CASRQSRTGGLTGELFF	TGTGCCAGTAGACAGAGTAGGACGGGGGGACTCACCGGGGAGCTGTTTTTT
NA	TRBV5-1	TRBD1	TRBJ1-2	CASSLAGQGDPSYTF	TGCGCCAGCAGCTTGGCCGGACAGGGGGATCCTAGCTACACCTTC
NA	TRBV12-3/TRBV12-4	NA	TRBJ1-5	CASSLERYQPQHF	TGTGCCAGCAGTTTGGAGCGTTATCAGCCCCAGCATTTT
NA	TRBV7-3	TRBD2	TRBJ2-1	CASSPGTSGRWSEQFF	TGTGCCAGCAGCCCCGGGACTAGCGGGAGGTGGAGTGAGCAGTTCTTC
NA	TRBV4-1	NA	TRBJ1-1	CASSPRDDRVAFF	TGCGCCAGCAGCCCAAGGGATGATCGAGTGGCTTTCTTT
NA	TRBV27	TRBD1	TRBJ1-2	CASSSDRRGYGYTF	TGTGCCAGCAGTTCGGACAGGAGGGGCTATGGCTACACCTTC
NA	TRBV30	NA	TRBJ1-1	CAWSLPTDNTEAFF	TGTGCCTGGAGTCTACCGACAGACAACACTGAAGCTTTCTTT
NA	TRBV18	NA	TRBJ1-5	CASSPGGGQPQHF	TGTGCCAGCTCACCAGGGGGTGGACAGCCCCAGCATTTT
few	TRBV20-1	NA	TRBJ2-3	CSASNSHTQYF	TGCAGTGCTAGCAACTCTCATACGCAGTATTTT
NA	TRBV28	NA	TRBJ1-5	CASSFLQAHQPQHF	TGTGCCAGCAGTTTCTTGCAGGCACATCAGCCCCAGCATTTT
NA	TRBV4-1	NA	TRBJ1-3	CASSQDLAGDLNF	TGCGCCAGCAGCCAAGATTTGGCAGGTGATCTGAATTTT
NA	TRBV5-1	NA	TRBJ1-1	CASSQGSGTEAFF	TGCGCCAGCAGCCAGGGTTCGGGCACTGAAGCTTTCTTT
NA	TRBV19	NA	TRBJ1-1	CATRAQGGENTEAFF	TGTGCCACCAGAGCCCAGGGTGGGGAAAACACTGAAGCTTTCTTT
NA	TRBV5-8	TRBD2	TRBJ2-7	CASSLAGGYLYEQYF	TGTGCCAGCAGCTTGGCGGGGGGTTACTTATACGAGCAGTACTTC
NA	TRBV2	NA	TRBJ1-2	CASSEQRAGLYGYTF	TGTGCCAGCAGTGAACAGAGAGCAGGACTTTATGGCTACACCTTC
NA	TRBV18	NA	TRBJ1-6	CASSPREMGLNSPLHF	TGTGCCAGCTCACCAAGGGAAATGGGCTTAAATTCACCCCTCCACTTT
NA	TRBV7-3	TRBD2	TRBJ2-3	CASSFASGGLADTQYF	TGTGCCAGCAGCTTCGCCAGCGGGGGCCTCGCAGATACGCAGTATTTT
NA	TRBV9	TRBD2	TRBJ2-2	CASSPMSSGDYGELFF	TGTGCCAGCAGCCCCATGAGTAGCGGGGATTACGGGGAGCTGTTTTTT
NA	TRBV28	TRBD2	TRBJ2-5	CASSLSRWGGETQYF	TGTGCCAGCAGTTTATCCCGTTGGGGGGGGGAGACCCAGTACTTC
NA	TRBV7-9	NA	TRBJ1-1	CASSLVGQGGEAFF	TGTGCCAGCAGCTTAGTAGGGCAGGGCGGTGAAGCTTTCTTT
few	TRBV5-6	NA	TRBJ2-2	CASSLGGTGELFF	TGTGCCAGCAGCTTGGGCGGCACCGGGGAGCTGTTTTTT
once	TRBV4-3	TRBD2	TRBJ2-3	CASSLMTSGTDTQYF	TGCGCCAGCAGCCTTATGACTAGCGGCACAGATACGCAGTATTTT
NA	TRBV7-3	TRBD1	TRBJ2-2	CASSFGAGGAYGTGELFF	TGTGCCAGCAGCTTTGGCGCAGGGGGCGCGTATGGGACCGGGGAGCTGTTTTTT
NA	TRBV6-6	NA	TRBJ2-2	CASSLQALPDGELFF	TGTGCCAGCAGTTTACAGGCCCTACCGGACGGGGAGCTGTTTTTT
NA	TRBV15	NA	TRBJ1-6	CATSSWGRDSPLHF	TGTGCCACCAGCAGCTGGGGGCGCGATTCACCCCTCCACTTT
NA	TRBV7-2	NA	TRBJ1-5	CASSLARLRDQPQHF	TGTGCCAGCAGCTTAGCCCGCTTAAGGGATCAGCCCCAGCATTTT